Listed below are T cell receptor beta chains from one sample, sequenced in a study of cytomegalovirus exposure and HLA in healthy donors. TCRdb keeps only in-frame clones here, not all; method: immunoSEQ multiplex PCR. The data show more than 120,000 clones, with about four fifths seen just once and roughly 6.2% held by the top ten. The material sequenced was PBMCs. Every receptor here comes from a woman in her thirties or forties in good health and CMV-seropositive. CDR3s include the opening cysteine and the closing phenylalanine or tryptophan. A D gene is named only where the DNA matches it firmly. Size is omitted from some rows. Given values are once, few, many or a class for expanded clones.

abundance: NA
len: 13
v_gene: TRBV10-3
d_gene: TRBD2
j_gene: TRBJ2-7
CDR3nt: TGTGCCACCCTAGCGGAAAGCTCCTACGAGCAGTACTTC
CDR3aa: CATLAESSYEQYF

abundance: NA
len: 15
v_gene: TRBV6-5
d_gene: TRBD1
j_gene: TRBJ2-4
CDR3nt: TGTGCCAGCAGTTCGGCTTCTCGGACAGGAAATATTCAGTACTTC
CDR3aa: CASSSASRTGNIQYF

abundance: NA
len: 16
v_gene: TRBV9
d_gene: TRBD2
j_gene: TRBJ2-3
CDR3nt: TGTGCCAGCAGCCCGAGCGGGCGGGAGGTCACAGATACGCAGTATTTT
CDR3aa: CASSPSGREVTDTQYF

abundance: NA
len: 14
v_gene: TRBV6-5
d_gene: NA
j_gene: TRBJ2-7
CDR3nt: TGTGCCAGCAGTGAGACCCCGGGAGTCTACGAGCAGTACTTC
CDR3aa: CASSETPGVYEQYF

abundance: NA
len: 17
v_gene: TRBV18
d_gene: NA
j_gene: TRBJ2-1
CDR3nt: TGTGCCAGCTCACCACCGTCTCAGGGAGGCTCCTACAATGAGCAGTTCTTC
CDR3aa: CASSPPSQGGSYNEQFF

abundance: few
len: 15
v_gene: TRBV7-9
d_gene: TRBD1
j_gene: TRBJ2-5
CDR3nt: TGTTCCAGCAGCTTAGGACAGGGGATAGAAGAGACCCAGTACTTC
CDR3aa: CSSSLGQGIEETQYF

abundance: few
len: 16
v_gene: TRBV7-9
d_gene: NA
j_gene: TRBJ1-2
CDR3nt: TGTGCCAGCAGCTTAGAATCGGCCGGGACTAGCTATGGCTACACCTTC
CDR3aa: CASSLESAGTSYGYTF

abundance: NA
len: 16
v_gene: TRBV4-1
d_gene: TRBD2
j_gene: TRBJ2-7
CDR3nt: TGCGCCAGCAGCCTATCAGGACTAGCGGGCCCCTACGAGCAGTACTTC
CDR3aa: CASSLSGLAGPYEQYF

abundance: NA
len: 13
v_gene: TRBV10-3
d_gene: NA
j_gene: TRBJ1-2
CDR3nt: TGTGCCATCAGTGAAGGAGGCGACTATGGCTACACCTTC
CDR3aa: CAISEGGDYGYTF

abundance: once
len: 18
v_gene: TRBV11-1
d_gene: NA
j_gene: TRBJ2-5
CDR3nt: TGTGCCAGCAGCTTAGGATTGGGCGTGCGGGTCATCCAAGAGACCCAGTACTTC
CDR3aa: CASSLGLGVRVIQETQYF

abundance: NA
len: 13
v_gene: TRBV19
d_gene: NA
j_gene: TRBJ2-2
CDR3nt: TGTGCCAGTAGTAGCGGGGTCGCCGGGGAGCTGTTTTTT
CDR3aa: CASSSGVAGELFF

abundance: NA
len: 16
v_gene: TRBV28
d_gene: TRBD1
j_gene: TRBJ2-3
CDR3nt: TGTGCCAGCAGTTCTGGGGGACAGGGGAATGGAGATACGCAGTATTTT
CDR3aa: CASSSGGQGNGDTQYF

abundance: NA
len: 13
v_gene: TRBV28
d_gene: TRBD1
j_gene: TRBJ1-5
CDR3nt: TGTGCCGGCAACAGGGGGCAGAGGCAGCCCCAGCATTTT
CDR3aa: CAGNRGQRQPQHF

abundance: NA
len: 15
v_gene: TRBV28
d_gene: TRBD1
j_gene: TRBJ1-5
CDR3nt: TGTGCCAGCAGTCCCCGAGGGACAGGGCTCGCACCCCAGCATTTT
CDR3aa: CASSPRGTGLAPQHF

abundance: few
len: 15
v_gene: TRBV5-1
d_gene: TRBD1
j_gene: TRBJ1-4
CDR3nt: TGCGCCAGCAGCTTTACAGGGGGAGTAGGTGAAAAACTGTTTTTT
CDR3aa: CASSFTGGVGEKLFF

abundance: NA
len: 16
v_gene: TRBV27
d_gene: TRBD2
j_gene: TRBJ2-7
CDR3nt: TGTGCCAGCAGTAGGGCTAGCGGGAGGCTTGTCTACGAGCAGTACTTC
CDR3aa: CASSRASGRLVYEQYF

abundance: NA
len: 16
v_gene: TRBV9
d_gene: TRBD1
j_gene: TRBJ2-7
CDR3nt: TGTGCCAGCAGCCCTTCTGGGACAGTTACCCCCTACGAGCAGTACTTC
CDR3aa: CASSPSGTVTPYEQYF

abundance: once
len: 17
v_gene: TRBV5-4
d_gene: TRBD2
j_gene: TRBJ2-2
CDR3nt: TGTGCCAGCAGCGCGCCAACTAGCGGGTCGAACACCGGGGAGCTGTTTTTT
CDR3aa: CASSAPTSGSNTGELFF

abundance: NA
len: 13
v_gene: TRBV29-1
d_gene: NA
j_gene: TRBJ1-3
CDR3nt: TGCAGCGTTGCGGGATGGAGTGGAAACACCATATATTTT
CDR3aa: CSVAGWSGNTIYF

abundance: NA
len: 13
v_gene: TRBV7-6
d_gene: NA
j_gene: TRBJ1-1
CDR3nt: TGTGCCAGCAGCTTAGGGGGCTTCACTGAAGCTTTCTTT
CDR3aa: CASSLGGFTEAFF

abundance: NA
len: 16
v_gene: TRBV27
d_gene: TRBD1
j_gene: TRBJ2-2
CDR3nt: TGTGCCAGCAGTTACCTGGACAGGGTCAACACCGGGGAGCTGTTTTTT
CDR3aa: CASSYLDRVNTGELFF

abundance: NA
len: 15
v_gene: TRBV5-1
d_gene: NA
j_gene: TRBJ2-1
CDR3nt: TGCGCCAGCAGCTTGGGACTAGTTTCCTACAATGAGCAGTTCTTC
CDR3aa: CASSLGLVSYNEQFF

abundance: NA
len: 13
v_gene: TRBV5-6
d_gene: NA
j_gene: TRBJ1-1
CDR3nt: TGTGCCAGCAGCTTGCCCCAGGGCACTGAAGCTTTCTTT
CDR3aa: CASSLPQGTEAFF

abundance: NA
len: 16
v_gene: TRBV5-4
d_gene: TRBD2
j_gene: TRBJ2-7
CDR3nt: TGTGCCAGCAGCTTGGGGGGGACTAGTTCATCCCTCGAGCAGTACTTC
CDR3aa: CASSLGGTSSSLEQYF

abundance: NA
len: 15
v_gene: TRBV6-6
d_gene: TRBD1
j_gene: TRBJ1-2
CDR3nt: TGTGCCAGCAGCCCAAACAGGGGGCGAAACTATGGCTACACCTTC
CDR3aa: CASSPNRGRNYGYTF